This T cell receptor (beta chain) was recorded in a study of metastatic and nonmetastatic thyroid tumors. The study's findings and limits: TCR beta diversity was reportedly significantly higher in malignant thyroid tumors than benign nodules, in blood and tumor.

MiXCR re-clonotyped the PCR reads for TCRdb. This table holds roughly 55,000 clones, about 16% found once. Note on this clone: Antigen: not known. This is likely a read error, given that the CDR3 carries no conserved phenylalanine or tryptophan at its end.

All patients were treatment-naive before thyroid surgery. This CDR3 has 16 amino acids. Per the germline V gene, CDR1 is SGDLS and CDR2 is YYNGEE. The sequencing sample was made of blood. This rearrangement joins TRBV9 to TRBJ2-1; TRBD1 might be the D (6 bases). This receptor was taken from a male donor with papillary thyroid cancer or a benign thyroid nodule (not recorded which). Some clones in this sample may be carry-over from other donors' samples. CDR3 sequence reads: CASSGQTGSSYNDQFL. CDR3 coding DNA: TGTGCCAGCAGCGGGCAAACAGGGAGCTCCTACAATGATCAGTTCCTC.